This T cell receptor beta chain was found in a study of cytomegalovirus exposure and HLA in healthy donors. Study overall: HLA-typed donors contributed around 85 million unique TCRs, which were held in an early data release. Broader study findings: According to reports, the classifier identified cytomegalovirus status with high specificity and sensitivity. Solely CMV serostatus was available to characterize immune exposure.

Deletions cut 6 bases from V and 2 bases from J, with 11 bases between. Germline V gene data show CDR1 as MDHEN and CDR2 as SYDVKM. The CDR3 has 14 residues. This PCR relied on a set of 60 Vbeta primers and 13 Jbeta primers. Data came from immunoSEQ multiplex PCR; TCRdb stores just in-frame clones and leaves some out. The repertoire holds around 150,000 clones, with approximately 86% as singletons. To note about this clone: Its antigen is unidentified.

Material: PBMCs. The TCR comes from a young woman in good health and CMV-seronegative. The chain uses TRBV28 and TRBJ2-1, with no clear D. The CDR3 region has the DNA TGTGCCAGCAGACTCGCTGATCCCTACAATGAGCAGTTCTTC. Translating gives CASRLADPYNEQFF.